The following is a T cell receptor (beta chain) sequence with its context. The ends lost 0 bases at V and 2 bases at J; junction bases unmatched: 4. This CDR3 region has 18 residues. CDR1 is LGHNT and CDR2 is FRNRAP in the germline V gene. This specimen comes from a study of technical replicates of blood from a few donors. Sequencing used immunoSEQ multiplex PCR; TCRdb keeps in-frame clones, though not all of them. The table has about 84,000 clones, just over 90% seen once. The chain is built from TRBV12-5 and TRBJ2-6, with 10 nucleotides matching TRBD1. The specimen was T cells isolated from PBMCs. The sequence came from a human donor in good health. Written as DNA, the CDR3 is TGTGCTAGTGGTTTGGTACCGACAGGGGGCGCTGGGGCCAACGTCCTGACTTTC. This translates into CASGLVPTGGAGANVLTF.